This T cell receptor beta chain was identified during a study of CD8 T cells in Susac syndrome. After extraction with the RNeasy kit, about 0.5 to 1 ug of the RNA was reverse transcribed using random hexamers. Across 54 Vbeta and 13 Jbeta, immunoSEQ multiplex PCR amplified TCR beta CDR3. A single record per CDR3 protein comes from TCRdb applying MiXCR to the immunoSEQ multiplex PCR reads. This sample has approximately 150,000 distinct CDR3 sequences, with roughly 92% found just once. The ends were cut back, 5 bases at V and 5 bases at J, with 20 bases in the middle. This CDR3 is built from 16 residues. Germline CDR1 is MNHNS and CDR2 is SASEGT. Patients with stable or active relapsing-remitting disease, all of them treatment-naive, made up the multiple sclerosis controls.

The sequence was obtained from a human donor with multiple sclerosis. The J gene is TRBJ2-3, the V gene TRBV6-1, with D perhaps matching TRBD1 (6 bases). Material: CD4+ T cells from PBMCs. This chain's CDR3 is CASSLQATGLGDTQYF. CDR3 sequence (DNA): TGTGCCAGCAGTCTCCAAGCAACAGGGTTGGGAGATACGCAGTATTTT.